The sequence of this T cell receptor beta chain was determined in a study of cytomegalovirus exposure and HLA in healthy donors. The study, taken as a whole, reports: The productive fraction for most TCR beta V segments was about 87% or about 30% in an earlier analysis.

On this clone: Antigen specificity is unknown.

The PCR used 60 Vbeta and 13 Jbeta primers. The method was immunoSEQ multiplex PCR; TCRdb's version includes in-frame clones alone and lacks a portion of them. The sample records roughly 160,000 clones, around 81% being singletons. The CDR3 loop spans 12 amino acids. Deletions cut 6 bases from V and 9 bases from J, with 14 bases between. Germline V lookup: CDR1 MNHNS, CDR2 SASEGT. The TCR originated in a woman in her fifties or sixties in good health and CMV-seronegative. V is TRBV6-1 and J is TRBJ2-5; D is perhaps TRBD1 (6 bases). The specimen sequenced was PBMCs. The CDR3 DNA is TGTGCCAGCAGAACAGAGGGGGTGGCCCAGTACTTC. Translation: CASRTEGVAQYF.